This T cell receptor beta chain comes out of a study of T cells in localized non-small cell lung cancer. Study-wide results and caveats: Adjacent uninvolved lung had the highest clonality, suggesting focused antigen responses. There was an association of higher blood T cell density with longer overall survival. Investigators sequenced only a single tumor region, leaving heterogeneity possible. When the top 100 tumor clones were examined, a median around 50 of them also appeared in the adjacent lung, which was paired and uninvolved.

TCRdb's copy holds only in-frame clones and misses some; the assay was immunoSEQ multiplex PCR. The table has tens of thousands of clones, around 90% seen once. The CDR3 is 13 amino acids. Germline V CDR1 and CDR2: MNHEY, SVGAGI. Between the trimmed V and J ends, which lost 7 bases and 7 bases, there was a span of 16 bases. Regarding this clone: Antigen: not known.

The chain is built from TRBV6-5 and TRBJ2-5, with D perhaps matching TRBD2 (5 bases). The receptor comes from a woman between 35 and 75 years old with stage I squamous cell lung carcinoma. Here the sequenced sample was peripheral blood, taken before any cancer treatment. CDR3 loop: CASNPQRGGTQYF. The CDR3 nucleotides read TGTGCCAGCAACCCTCAGCGAGGAGGGACCCAGTACTTC.